The next 32 T cell receptor beta chains were all read from a single sample in a study of T cells in Graves' hyperthyroidism and ophthalmopathy (dated by TCRdb to about 2019). The library was prepared using multiplex PCR. Sequencer: Illumina HiSeq 2000. The TCR beta CDR3 regions were amplified from RNA transcripts. A first-round RT-PCR of the TCR CDR3 used the HTBI primer set with the Qiagen OneStep RT-PCR kit. TCRdb's own reprocessing of the public reads used fastp at Q25 and MiXCR and kept productive beta chains. Identical CDR3 protein sequences are pooled into one entry, listed with their most common genes and DNA. For this sample there are about 520,000 distinct CDR3 sequences; around 20% appear just once. Together, the top ten hold less than 30% of the sample. Sequences were obtained from blood. These receptors were obtained from a man aged 18 to 35 with Graves' hyperthyroidism.

This clonotype was found many times. J is TRBJ1-2 and V is TRBV20-1; 7 bases map to TRBD1. Germline values: CDR1 DFQATT, CDR2 SNEGSKA (reference sequence). CDR3 length equals 13 residues. CDR3 loop: CMVRDSDNYGYTF. For the CDR3, the DNA is TGCATGGTCCGGGACAGCGATAACTATGGCTACACCTTC.

This clonotype was observed many times. The chain recombines TRBV12-3 or TRBV12-4 with TRBJ1-2; 7 bases are a match to TRBD1. Germline trimming cut 4 bases from V and 8 bases from J; bases unmatched to any gene: 10. CDR3 length equals 14 residues. The DNA for the CDR3 is TGTGCCAGCAGTTCCATCACAGGGGCGGGAGGCTACACCTTC. Translated: CASSSITGAGGYTF.

This chain links TRBV6-1 with TRBJ1-1; D is ambiguous. The ends were cut back, 6 bases at V and 3 bases at J, with 14 bases in the middle. In germline, CDR1 is MNHNS, CDR2 SASEGT. CDR3 length: 14 residues. The CDR3, as DNA: TGTGCCAGCAGCCAACAAACCCCGGACACTGAAGCTTTCTTT. Translating it yields CASSQQTPDTEAFF.

In its sample, this clonotype was seen a few times. This chain joins TRBV19 and TRBJ2-2, with 8 bases identical to TRBD1. Unmatched junction bases numbered 8, after V lost 6 bases and J lost 5 bases. CDR1 is LNHDA, CDR2 SQIVND, per germline (reference sequence). CDR3 length: 15 residues. The CDR3 here is CASRGGTGLTGELFF. DNA for the CDR3: TGTGCCAGTAGAGGCGGGACAGGACTTACCGGGGAGCTGTTTTTT.

This clonotype was counted only a few times. No conserved phenylalanine or tryptophan ends this CDR3, so it is likely a read error. The genes are TRBV19 and TRBJ2-7, with D possibly being TRBD2 (6 bases). Per germline, CDR1 LNHDA and CDR2 SQIVND (reference sequence). Trimming shortened V by 3 bases and J by 2 bases, and 8 bases separated the two germline ends. There are 13 residues in the CDR3. The CDR3 DNA reads TGTGCCAGTAGTATTGGAGGGACCTACGAGCAGTACATC. Translating it yields CASSIGGTYEQYI.

This clonotype came up many times. This chain connects TRBV12-3 or TRBV12-4 to TRBJ1-2; TRBD1 matches at 10 bases. The V segment lost 5 bases and the J segment 4 bases; nucleotides outside the gene matches: 7. The CDR3 contains 15 residues. The CDR3 DNA is TGTGCCAGCAGTCTCGGGACAGGGGTGGCCTATGGCTACACCTTC. Its translation is CASSLGTGVAYGYTF.

This clonotype has ten or more counts. The chain employs TRBV12-3 or TRBV12-4 and TRBJ1-5; a weak D match, TRBD1 (5 bases). The V gene lost 7 bases and the J gene lost 6 bases, with 13 bases spanning the gap. The CDR3 totals 13 residues. Written as DNA, the CDR3 is TGTGCCAGCACAAGGGGAGGGAGTCAGCCCCAGCATTTT. Its protein product is CASTRGGSQPQHF.

This clonotype has more than one count but fewer than ten. The CDR3 DNA reads TGCAGTGCTAGAGATCAACTAGCGTCCTACGAGCAGTACTTC. Protein product: CSARDQLASYEQYF. The chain recombines TRBV20-1 with TRBJ2-7, with TRBD2 matching over 7 bases. This CDR3 is 14 amino acids long. The germline CDR1 and CDR2 sequences are DFQATT and SNEGSKA (reference sequence). V shed 0 bases, J shed 1 base, and the junction held 3 bases outside the gene matches.

There are many counts of this clonotype. This sequence joins TRBV13 and TRBJ1-1; D is perhaps TRBD1 (5 bases). This CDR3 comprises 15 residues. CDR1 PRHDT and CDR2 FYEKMQ come from the germline V gene (reference sequence). Trimming pared 0 bases from V and 1 base from J, leaving 9 bases between. CDR3 nucleotide sequence: TGTGCCAGCAGCTTAGGGGAGGGGAAGAACACTGAAGCTTTCTTT. It yields the protein CASSLGEGKNTEAFF. Variable domain in full (rest from reference TRBV13 and TRBJ1-1): AAGVIQSPRHLIKEKRETATLKCYPIPRHDTVYWYQQGPGQDPQFLISFYEKMQSDKGSIPDRFSAQQFSDYHSELNMSSLELGDSALYFCASSLGEGKNTEAFFGQGTRLTVV.

There are many counts of this clonotype. The chain carries TRBV28 and TRBJ1-3; weak D call: TRBD1 (5 bases). V dropped 10 bases and J dropped 1 base, with 17 bases sitting between them. Germline V gives CDR1 MDHEN, CDR2 SYDVKM. This CDR3 region has 15 residues. The CDR3 coding sequence is TGTGCCACCATTGCGGGGGGTTCGTCTGGAAACACCATATATTTT. Protein: CATIAGGSSGNTIYF. Full variable domain (rest looked up from reference TRBV28 and TRBJ1-3): DVKVTQSSRYLVKRTGEKVFLECVQDMDHENMFWYRQDPGLGLRLIYFSYDVKMKEKGDIPEGYSVSREKKERFSLILESASTNQTSMYLCATIAGGSSGNTIYFGEGSWLTVV.

This clonotype was detected many times. This rearrangement joins TRBV7-8 to TRBJ2-5, with D perhaps matching TRBD1 or TRBD2 (5 bases each). This CDR3 spans 14 amino acids. With 4 bases removed from V and 5 bases from J, the gap between germline ends came to 14 bases. The germline V gene encodes CDR1 SGHVS and CDR2 FQNEAQ. The CDR3 nucleotides read TGTGCCAGCAGCTCGCCGGGACCCGAGGAGACCCAGTACTTC. This translates into CASSSPGPEETQYF.

This clonotype was counted ten times or more. The rearrangement uses TRBV9 and TRBJ1-3; D unclear. From germline, CDR1 is SGDLS and CDR2 YYNGEE. There are 15 residues in the CDR3. V lost 2 bases and J 0 bases, leaving 9 bases between the germline ends. In nucleotides, the CDR3 is TGTGCCAGCAGCGTCACATCTTTCTCTGGAAACACCATATATTTT. It specifies CASSVTSFSGNTIYF.

With regard to this clonotype: A much larger clone differs from this one at a single base, so this may be a read error. The conserved phenylalanine or tryptophan is not found at the CDR3 terminus, so this likely reflects a read error. The V call is TRBV27, the J call TRBJ1-2, with a weak D call TRBD1 (6 bases). Looked up from germline, CDR1 is MNHEY and CDR2 is SMNVEV (reference sequence). The V end was cut by 5 bases, the J end by 2 bases, with 18 bases between. The CDR3 totals 16 residues. In DNA form, the CDR3 reads TGTGCCAGCAGTCCACGTGTAGGACAGCCAAACTATGGCTACACCGTC. It yields the protein CASSPRVGQPNYGYTV.

This clonotype was recorded many times. This chain connects TRBV24-1 to TRBJ1-5; no clear D gene. CDR3 length equals 14 residues. Germline CDR1 is KGHDR and CDR2 is SFDVKD. V was clipped by 4 bases and J by 6 bases, with 12 bases between them. CDR3 coding DNA: TGTGCCACCAGTGAAAACATCGCGACTCAGCCCCAGCATTTT. Translating gives CATSENIATQPQHF.

This clonotype has a count of ten or more. The V call is TRBV6-2 or TRBV6-3, the J call TRBJ1-5; D might be TRBD1 (6 bases). CDR3 length equals 14 residues. Germline lookup yields CDR1 MNHEY and CDR2 SVGEGT. V lost 5 bases to trimming and J lost 7 bases, with 15 bases between them. The CDR3 DNA sequence: TGTGCCAGCAGTCCTTCCTTACAGGGACAGCCCCAGCATTTT. Translating it yields CASSPSLQGQPQHF.

The chain employs TRBV30 and TRBJ2-7, with TRBD2 identical over 10 bases. Germline-derived CDR1 and CDR2 are GTSNPN and SVGIG (reference sequence). The V gene end was trimmed by 0 bases and the J gene end by 2 bases; junction bases not matched to a gene: 4. CDR3 length equals 15 residues. CDR3 residues: CAWSVLGTSAYEQYF. DNA for the CDR3: TGTGCCTGGAGTGTACTGGGGACTAGCGCCTACGAGCAGTACTTC. Full variable domain (missing parts from reference TRBV30 and TRBJ2-7): SQTIHQWPATLVQPVGSPLSLECTVEGTSNPNLYWYRQAAGRGLQLLFYSVGIGQISSEVPQNLSASRPQDRQFILSSKKLLLSDSGFYLCAWSVLGTSAYEQYFGPGTRLTVT.

This clonotype was observed many times. The rearrangement joins TRBV6-5 to TRBJ2-2, with no clear D. The CDR3 covers 14 residues. V shed 4 bases and J shed 7 bases, with 13 bases lying between them. Germline V gene data show CDR1 as MNHEY and CDR2 as SVGAGI. The CDR3 nucleotides read TGTGCCAGCAGTTCCCCGACGGAGAACGGGGAGCTGTTTTTT. It codes for CASSSPTENGELFF.

This clonotype was seen only a few times. The CDR3 spells CASSDVGGSYEQYF. The CDR3 coding sequence is TGCGCCAGCAGTGACGTTGGGGGCTCCTACGAGCAGTACTTC. The chain has TRBV10-2 and TRBJ2-7; either TRBD1 or TRBD2 may fit D (5 bases each). The CDR3 runs 14 residues. V shed 3 bases and J shed 0 bases, with 9 bases lying between them. CDR1 is WSHSY and CDR2 is SAAADI in the germline V gene.

This clonotype occurred many times. The genes are TRBV28 and TRBJ2-1; D call uncertain. The CDR3 has 12 residues. Germline CDR1 MDHEN, CDR2 SYDVKM. Between the trimmed V and J ends, which lost 8 bases and 4 bases, there was a span of 9 bases. CDR3 loop: CASGPSYNEQFF. The CDR3 nucleotides are TGTGCCAGCGGCCCTAGTTACAATGAGCAGTTCTTC.

This clonotype was recorded a few times. J is TRBJ1-1 and V is TRBV18; D call uncertain. With 3 bases removed from V and 4 bases from J, the gap between germline ends came to 18 bases. The CDR3 loop spans 16 amino acids. Per the germline V gene, CDR1 is KGHSH and CDR2 is LQKENI. CDR3 bases: TGTGCCAGCTCACCCCTGTCTAGGACCCGGGGCACTGAAGCTTTCTTT. This sequence encodes CASSPLSRTRGTEAFF.

This sequence joins TRBV12-3 or TRBV12-4 and TRBJ2-5; D unresolved. CDR3 length: 17 amino acids. The V end lost 2 bases, the J end lost 2 bases, and 18 bases lay between the germline ends. The DNA of the CDR3 is TGTGCCAGCAGTTTAAGCAGGACCCTTATCCCACAAGAGACCCAGTACTTC. The encoded protein is CASSLSRTLIPQETQYF.

The sample holds many counts of this clonotype. The rearrangement uses TRBV28 and TRBJ1-5; D gene unclear. The CDR3 extends over 13 amino acids. V was clipped by 10 bases and J by 6 bases, with 16 bases between them. Germline V CDR1 and CDR2: MDHEN, SYDVKM. The CDR3, as DNA: TGTGCCATCCTGCGCGGGCCTGGTCAGCCCCAGCATTTT. Translated: CAILRGPGQPQHF.

This clonotype was detected a few times. This rearrangement joins TRBV30 to TRBJ1-2; D is unclear. The V end was cut by 0 bases, the J end by 8 bases, with 13 bases between. Looked up from germline, CDR1 is GTSNPN and CDR2 is SVGIG (reference sequence). This CDR3 is 13 amino acids long. The CDR3 protein is CAWSVGGPLGYTF. In DNA, the CDR3 is TGTGCCTGGAGTGTTGGTGGTCCCTTGGGCTACACCTTC.

V is TRBV20-1 and J is TRBJ1-5; D gene unclear. The CDR3 has 12 amino acids. Trimming stripped 6 bases from V and 4 bases from J, with 10 bases between. Germline V gives CDR1 DFQATT, CDR2 SNEGSKA (reference sequence). The CDR3, as DNA: TGCAGTGCCACCAAGGGTAATCAGCCCCAGCATTTT. The encoded protein is CSATKGNQPQHF.

The chain uses TRBV9 and TRBJ2-7; the D is unclear. From germline, CDR1 is SGDLS and CDR2 YYNGEE. The CDR3 runs to 13 residues. V lost 3 bases and J 7 bases, leaving 14 bases between the germline ends. The DNA for the CDR3 is TGTGCCAGCAGCGGCGGACCCTCCACTGAGCAGTACTTC. This translates into CASSGGPSTEQYF.

This clonotype appeared many times. J is TRBJ2-7 and V is TRBV5-1, with TRBD2 as a possible D gene (5 bases). CDR1 and CDR2 (germline): SGHRS, YFSETQ. The CDR3 covers 13 residues. The V gene lost 6 bases and the J gene lost 3 bases, with 13 bases spanning the gap. CDR3 sequence: CASKEDGRYEQYF. As DNA, the CDR3 is TGCGCCAGCAAGGAGGACGGCCGCTACGAGCAGTACTTC.

Many counts were recorded for this clonotype. V is TRBV6-2 or TRBV6-3 and J is TRBJ2-7; no definite D call. This CDR3 is 11 amino acids long. Germline lookup yields CDR1 MNHEY and CDR2 SVGEGT. V lost 10 bases and J 1 base, leaving 8 bases between the germline ends. In DNA, the CDR3 is TGTGCCACGACCGAATCCTACGAGCAGTACTTC. It encodes CATTESYEQYF.

This clonotype was counted many times. V gene TRBV5-1 combines with J gene TRBJ1-2; D gene ambiguous. This CDR3 region has 13 residues. The V end lost 5 bases, the J end lost 8 bases, and 16 bases lay between the germline ends. From germline, CDR1 is SGHRS and CDR2 YFSETQ. The CDR3 spells CASSPETLPGYTF. The CDR3 DNA is TGCGCCAGCAGTCCCGAGACGTTGCCCGGCTACACCTTC.

In regard to this clonotype: The conserved closing phenylalanine or tryptophan is absent in this CDR3, likely reflecting a read error. This rearrangement joins TRBV28 to TRBJ1-5, with D maybe TRBD1 (5 bases). Germline assignment: CDR1 MDHEN and CDR2 SYDVKM. V lost 2 bases, J lost 2 bases, and 10 bases lay in between. This CDR3 spans 15 amino acids. The DNA of the CDR3 is TGTGCCAGCAGTTTAGCGGACACCGGCAATCAGCCCCAGCATTTA. This gives the protein CASSLADTGNQPQHL.

This chain joins TRBV20-1 and TRBJ2-7; the D is unclear. The CDR3 runs to 11 residues. V was cut by 0 bases and J by 6 bases, with 6 bases left in between. CDR1 DFQATT and CDR2 SNEGSKA come from the germline V gene (reference sequence). This CDR3 reads CSARDPGEQYF. CDR3 sequence (DNA): TGCAGTGCTAGAGATCCGGGCGAGCAGTACTTC.

The J gene is TRBJ1-5, the V gene TRBV19; D might be TRBD1 (5 bases). CDR3 length: 13 residues. In germline, CDR1 is LNHDA, CDR2 SQIVND (reference sequence). V gave up 8 bases and J gave up 2 bases, with 10 bases separating them. The CDR3 coding sequence is TGTGCCAGTGGGGGGTTGGGCAATCAGCCCCAGCATTTT. This encodes CASGGLGNQPQHF.

This rearrangement joins TRBV13 to TRBJ1-6; D is ambiguous. With 6 bases removed from V and 9 bases from J, the gap between germline ends came to 9 bases. Per germline, CDR1 PRHDT and CDR2 FYEKMQ (reference sequence). The length of the CDR3 is 12 residues. The CDR3 nucleotides are TGTGCCAGCAGTTCGGATGGTTCACCCCTCCACTTT. As protein: CASSSDGSPLHF.